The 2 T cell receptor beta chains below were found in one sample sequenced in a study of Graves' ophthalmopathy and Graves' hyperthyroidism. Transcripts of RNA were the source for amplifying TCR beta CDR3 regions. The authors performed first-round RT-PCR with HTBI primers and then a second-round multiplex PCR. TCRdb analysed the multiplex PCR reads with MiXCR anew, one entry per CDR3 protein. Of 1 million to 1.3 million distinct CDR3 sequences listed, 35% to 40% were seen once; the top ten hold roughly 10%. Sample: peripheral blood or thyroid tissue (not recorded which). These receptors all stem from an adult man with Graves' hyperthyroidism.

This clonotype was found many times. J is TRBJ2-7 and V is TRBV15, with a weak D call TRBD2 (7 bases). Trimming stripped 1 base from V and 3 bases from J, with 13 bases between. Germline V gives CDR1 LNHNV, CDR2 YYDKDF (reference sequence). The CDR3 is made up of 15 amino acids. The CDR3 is CATSRVQGGSYEQYF. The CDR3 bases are TGTGCCACCAGCAGAGTACAGGGAGGGAGCTACGAGCAGTACTTC. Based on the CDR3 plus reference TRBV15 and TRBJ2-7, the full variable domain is DAMVIQNPRYQVTQFGKPVTLSCSQTLNHNVMYWYQQKSSQAPKLLFHYYDKDFNNEADTPDNFQSRRPNTSFCFLDIRSPGLGDTAMYLCATSRVQGGSYEQYFGPGTRLTVT.

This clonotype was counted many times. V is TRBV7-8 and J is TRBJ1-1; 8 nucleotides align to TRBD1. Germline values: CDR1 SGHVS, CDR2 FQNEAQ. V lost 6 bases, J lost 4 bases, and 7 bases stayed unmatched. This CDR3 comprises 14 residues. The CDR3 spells CASRSGTGPTEAFF. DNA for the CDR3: TGTGCCAGCAGGTCTGGGACAGGCCCCACTGAAGCTTTCTTT.